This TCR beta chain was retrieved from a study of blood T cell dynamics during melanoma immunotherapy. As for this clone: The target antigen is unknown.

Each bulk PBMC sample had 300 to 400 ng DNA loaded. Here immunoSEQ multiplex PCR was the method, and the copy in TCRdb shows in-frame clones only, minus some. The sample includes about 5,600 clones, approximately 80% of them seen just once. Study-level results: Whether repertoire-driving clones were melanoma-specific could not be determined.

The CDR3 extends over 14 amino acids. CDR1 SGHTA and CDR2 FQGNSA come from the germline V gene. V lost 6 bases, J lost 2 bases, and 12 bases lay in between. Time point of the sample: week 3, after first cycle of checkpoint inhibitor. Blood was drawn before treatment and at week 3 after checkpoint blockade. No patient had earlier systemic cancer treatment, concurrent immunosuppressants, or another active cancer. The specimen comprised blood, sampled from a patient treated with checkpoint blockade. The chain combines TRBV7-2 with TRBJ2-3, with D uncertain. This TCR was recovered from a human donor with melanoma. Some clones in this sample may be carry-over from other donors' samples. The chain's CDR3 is CASSFKAATDTQYF. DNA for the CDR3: TGTGCCAGCAGTTTTAAAGCCGCCACAGATACGCAGTATTTT. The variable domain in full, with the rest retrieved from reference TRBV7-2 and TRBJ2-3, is GAGVSQSPSNKVTEKGKDVELRCDPISGHTALYWYRQSLGQGLEFLIYFQGNSAPDKSGLPSDRFSAERTGGSVSTLTIQRTQQEDSAVYLCASSFKAATDTQYFGPGTRLTVL.